Listed here are 10 T cell receptor beta chains from one sample, sequenced in a study of technical replicates of blood from a few donors. Here immunoSEQ multiplex PCR was the method, and the copy in TCRdb shows in-frame clones only, minus some. The sample lists nearly 95,000 clones, 90% to 96% seen once, with around 0.37% in the top ten. The sequencing input was T cells isolated from PBMCs. Receptors originate from a human donor in good health.

This clone was seen only once. The V gene is TRBV11-2, the J gene TRBJ1-3; D unresolved. This CDR3 is built from 15 residues. With 5 bases removed from V and 1 base from J, the gap between germline ends came to 12 bases. In germline, CDR1 is SGHAT, CDR2 FQNNGV. CDR3 amino acids: CASSARRESGNTIYF. DNA for the CDR3: TGTGCCAGCAGCGCGAGGAGGGAGTCTGGAAACACCATATATTTT.

The chain carries TRBV7-2 and TRBJ2-1, with 7 nucleotides matching TRBD1. CDR1 is SGHTA and CDR2 is FQGNSA in the germline V gene. Trimming cost V 2 bases and J 9 bases; bases outside gene matches: 7. This CDR3 spans 14 amino acids. The CDR3 reads CASSLKGTAGEQFF. As DNA, the CDR3 is TGTGCCAGCAGCTTAAAAGGGACAGCCGGTGAGCAGTTCTTC.

The genes are TRBV6-5 and TRBJ1-1; D is perhaps TRBD1 (5 bases). Trimming took off 4 bases at V and 4 bases at J, with 13 bases between the two ends. This CDR3 comprises 14 residues. Germline V gives CDR1 MNHEY, CDR2 SVGAGI. Here the CDR3 DNA reads TGTGCCAGCAGTTTGGACATCAGGGTCACTGAAGCTTTCTTT. Encoded protein: CASSLDIRVTEAFF.

The rearrangement links TRBV10-3 to TRBJ2-3; 9 nucleotides align to TRBD2. V lost 6 bases, J lost 3 bases, and 7 bases stayed unmatched. The CDR3 totals 15 residues. CDR1 is ENHRY, CDR2 SYGVKD, per germline. The CDR3 DNA reads as TGTGCCATCAGGGTCTCGGCGGGGGGGACAGATACGCAGTATTTT. Its translation: CAIRVSAGGTDTQYF.

V gene TRBV6-5 combines with J gene TRBJ2-7, with a weak D call TRBD1 (6 bases). The CDR3 contains 15 residues. Germline CDR1 is MNHEY and CDR2 is SVGAGI. Trimming pared 4 bases from V and 3 bases from J, leaving 16 bases between. The CDR3 DNA follows: TGTGCCAGCAGTTCTCCCGGCAGGGGAAGCTACGAGCAGTACTTC. Translated, it gives CASSSPGRGSYEQYF.

The chain joins TRBV6-6 to TRBJ2-7, with 8 nucleotides matching TRBD2. The germline gives CDR1 MNHNY, CDR2 SVGAGI (reference sequence). The CDR3 runs 14 residues. V trimming: 6 bases; J trimming: 5 bases; junction bases outside the gene matches: 9. This CDR3 reads CASSIGTSKHEQYF. The CDR3 DNA follows: TGTGCCAGCAGCATCGGGACTAGTAAGCACGAGCAGTACTTC.

The CDR3: CASKKGFGSVLEQYF. Here the CDR3 DNA reads TGTGCCAGCAAAAAAGGTTTCGGGAGTGTTCTCGAGCAGTACTTC. The chain carries TRBV27 and TRBJ2-7; maybe TRBD2 (6 bases). Trimming took off 7 bases at V and 6 bases at J, with 22 bases between the two ends. Per the germline V gene, CDR1 is MNHEY and CDR2 is SMNVEV (reference sequence). This CDR3 contains 15 residues.

This chain links TRBV28 with TRBJ1-1; tentative D call: TRBD1 (5 bases). Germline values: CDR1 MDHEN, CDR2 SYDVKM. This CDR3 is built from 17 residues. Trimming removed 3 bases from V and 5 bases from J, with 22 bases in between. CDR3 loop: CASSFFTGELILTEAFF. The CDR3 DNA reads as TGTGCCAGCAGTTTTTTTACGGGGGAGTTAATTCTGACTGAAGCTTTCTTT.

The rearrangement uses TRBV7-3 and TRBJ2-7, with a tentative D call TRBD1 (6 bases). Trimming left V 5 bases short and J 6 bases short, with 14 bases between. In germline, CDR1 is SGHTA, CDR2 FQGTGA. This CDR3 is 13 amino acids long. This CDR3 reads CASSDQQGGEQYF. CDR3 in DNA: TGTGCCAGCAGCGACCAACAGGGCGGCGAGCAGTACTTC.

With regard to this clone: This same CDR3 is encoded by further DNA sequences in the sample. The chain links TRBV19 to TRBJ2-7; a weak D match, TRBD1 (5 bases). V was pared by 5 bases and J by 0 bases, with 8 bases between. The CDR3 consists of 13 residues. Germline assignment: CDR1 LNHDA and CDR2 SQIVND (reference sequence). CDR3 in amino acids: CASSRTGSYEQYF. CDR3 DNA sequence: TGTGCCAGTAGTCGAACAGGCTCCTACGAGCAGTACTTC.